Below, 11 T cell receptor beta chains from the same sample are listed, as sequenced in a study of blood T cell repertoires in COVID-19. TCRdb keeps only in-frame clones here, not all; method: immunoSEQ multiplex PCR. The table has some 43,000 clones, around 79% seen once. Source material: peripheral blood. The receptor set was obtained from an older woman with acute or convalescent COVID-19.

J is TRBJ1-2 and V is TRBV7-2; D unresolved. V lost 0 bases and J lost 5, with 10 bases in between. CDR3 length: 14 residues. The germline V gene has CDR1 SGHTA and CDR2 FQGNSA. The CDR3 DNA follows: TGTGCCAGCAGCTTAGCCGGACTGGATTATGGCTACACCTTC. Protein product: CASSLAGLDYGYTF.

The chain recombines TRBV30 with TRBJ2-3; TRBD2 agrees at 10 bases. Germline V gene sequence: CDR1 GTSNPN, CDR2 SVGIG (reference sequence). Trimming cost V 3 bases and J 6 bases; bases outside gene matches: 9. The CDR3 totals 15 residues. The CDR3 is CAWSALAGAADTQYF. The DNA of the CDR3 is TGTGCCTGGAGCGCCCTAGCGGGGGCCGCTGATACGCAGTATTTT.

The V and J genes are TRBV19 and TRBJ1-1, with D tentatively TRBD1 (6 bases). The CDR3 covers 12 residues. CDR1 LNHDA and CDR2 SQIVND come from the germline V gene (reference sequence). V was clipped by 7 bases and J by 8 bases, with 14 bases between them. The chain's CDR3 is CASTRDTDEAFF. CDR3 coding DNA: TGTGCCAGTACCCGGGACACCGACGAAGCTTTCTTT.

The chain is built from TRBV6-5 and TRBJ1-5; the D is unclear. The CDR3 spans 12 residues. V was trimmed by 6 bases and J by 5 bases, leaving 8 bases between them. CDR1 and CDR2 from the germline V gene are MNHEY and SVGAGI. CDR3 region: CASSHGDQPQHF. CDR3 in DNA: TGTGCCAGCAGCCACGGGGATCAGCCCCAGCATTTT.

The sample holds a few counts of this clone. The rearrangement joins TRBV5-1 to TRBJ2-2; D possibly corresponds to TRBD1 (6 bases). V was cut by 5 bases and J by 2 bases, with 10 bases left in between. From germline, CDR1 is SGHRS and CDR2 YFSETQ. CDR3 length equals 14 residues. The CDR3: CASSWDINTGELFF. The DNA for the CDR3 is TGCGCCAGCAGTTGGGACATTAACACCGGGGAGCTGTTTTTT.

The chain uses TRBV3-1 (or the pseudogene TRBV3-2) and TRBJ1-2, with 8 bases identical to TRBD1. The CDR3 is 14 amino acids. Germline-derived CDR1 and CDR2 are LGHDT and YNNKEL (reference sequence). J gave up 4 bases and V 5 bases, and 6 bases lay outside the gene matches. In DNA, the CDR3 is TGTGCCAGCAGCTCCAGGGGGCTAAGCTATGGCTACACCTTC. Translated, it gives CASSSRGLSYGYTF.

CDR3 in amino acids: CASSQEGTGNEKLFF. The CDR3 coding sequence is TGCGCCAGCAGCCAAGAAGGGACAGGGAATGAAAAACTGTTTTTT. This sequence joins TRBV4-1 and TRBJ1-4; TRBD1 agrees at 9 bases. The CDR3 loop spans 15 amino acids. Germline CDR1 MGHRA, CDR2 YSYEKL. J was trimmed by 5 bases and V by 0 bases; bases with no gene match: 1.

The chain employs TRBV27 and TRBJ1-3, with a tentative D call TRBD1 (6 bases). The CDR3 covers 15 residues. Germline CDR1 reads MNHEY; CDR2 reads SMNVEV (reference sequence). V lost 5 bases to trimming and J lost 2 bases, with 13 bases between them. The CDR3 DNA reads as TGTGCCAGCAGTCCCCGCGGGGGGCCTGGAAACACCATATATTTT. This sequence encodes CASSPRGGPGNTIYF.

CDR3 nucleotides: TGTGCCAGCAGTTCAGGCGTAAGCGGTCACTACGAGCAGTACTTC. It yields the protein CASSSGVSGHYEQYF. The V call is TRBV11-1, the J call TRBJ2-7; maybe TRBD2 (5 bases). This CDR3 has 15 residues. The germline CDR1 and CDR2 sequences are SGHAT and FQDESV (reference sequence). V gave up 6 bases and J gave up 3 bases, with 18 bases separating them.

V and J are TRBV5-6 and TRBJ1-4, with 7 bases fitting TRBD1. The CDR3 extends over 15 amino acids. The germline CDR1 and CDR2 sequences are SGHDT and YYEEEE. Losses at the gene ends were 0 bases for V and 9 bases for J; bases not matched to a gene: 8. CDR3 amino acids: CASSLEADRSKKLFF. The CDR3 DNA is TGTGCCAGCAGCTTGGAAGCGGACAGGTCGAAAAAACTGTTTTTT.

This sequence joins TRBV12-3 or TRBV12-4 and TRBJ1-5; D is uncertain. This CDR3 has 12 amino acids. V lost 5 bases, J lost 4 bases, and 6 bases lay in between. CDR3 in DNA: TGTGCCAGCAGTCGTGCGAATCAGCCCCAGCATTTT. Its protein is CASSRANQPQHF.